These T cell receptor beta chains were read from a single sample in a study of shared clonotypes between healthy human individuals. Here immunoSEQ multiplex PCR was the method, and the copy in TCRdb shows in-frame clones only, minus some. The table lists under 600,000 clones, around 97% of them singletons. The source material was naive CD4+ T cells sorted from blood. The receptors derive from a woman aged 25 to 39 in good health. Each CDR3 is given without its conserved first and last residue. The listing skips clone size in some rows; elsewhere it reads once, few, many or a size class.

CDR3,size,V
ASSSDWVGGYNEQF,-,TRBV7-8
ASSFDGQETQY,once,TRBV5-5
ASSTKTGVPYEQY,-,TRBV19
ASSKGSAYNEQF,-,TRBV19
ASSAPGRAF,-,TRBV6-6
ASSESARVNEQF,-,TRBV10-1
ASSLYQGGRNEQF,-,TRBV5-1
ASSPGGRKNEKLF,once,TRBV5-4
ASSLLAGELF,-,TRBV5-1
ASSLGTASEYEQY,-,TRBV5-1
ASSLDQRGTTFYEQY,-,TRBV7-6
ASSASGTGTYEQY,-,TRBV2
SYRVQETQY,-,TRBV6-1
ASSFSLGEANYGYT,-,TRBV28
ASSWAGGDEQF,-,TRBV5-1
ASSYSIRGTEAF,-,TRBV6-6
ASSLGLGTGSSYNEQF,-,TRBV13
AISDYGTSGIEQY,once,TRBV10-3